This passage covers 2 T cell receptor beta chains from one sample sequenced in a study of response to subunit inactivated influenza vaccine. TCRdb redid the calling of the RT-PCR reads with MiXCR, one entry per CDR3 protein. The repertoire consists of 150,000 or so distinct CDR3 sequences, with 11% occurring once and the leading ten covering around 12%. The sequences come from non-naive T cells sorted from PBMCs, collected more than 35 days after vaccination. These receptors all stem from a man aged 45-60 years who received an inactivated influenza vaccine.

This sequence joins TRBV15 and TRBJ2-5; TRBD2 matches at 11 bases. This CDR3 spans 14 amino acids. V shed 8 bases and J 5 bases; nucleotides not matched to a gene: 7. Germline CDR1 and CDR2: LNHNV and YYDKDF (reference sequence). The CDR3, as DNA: TGTGCCACCGGGCTAGCGGGGGGATCGGAGACCCAGTACTTC. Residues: CATGLAGGSETQYF.

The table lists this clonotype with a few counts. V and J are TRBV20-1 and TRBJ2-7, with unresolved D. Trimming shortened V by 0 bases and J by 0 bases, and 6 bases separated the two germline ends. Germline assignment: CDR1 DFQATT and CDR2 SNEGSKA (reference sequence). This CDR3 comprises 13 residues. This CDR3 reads CSARDVYSYEQYF. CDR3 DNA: TGCAGTGCTAGAGACGTATACTCCTACGAGCAGTACTTC.